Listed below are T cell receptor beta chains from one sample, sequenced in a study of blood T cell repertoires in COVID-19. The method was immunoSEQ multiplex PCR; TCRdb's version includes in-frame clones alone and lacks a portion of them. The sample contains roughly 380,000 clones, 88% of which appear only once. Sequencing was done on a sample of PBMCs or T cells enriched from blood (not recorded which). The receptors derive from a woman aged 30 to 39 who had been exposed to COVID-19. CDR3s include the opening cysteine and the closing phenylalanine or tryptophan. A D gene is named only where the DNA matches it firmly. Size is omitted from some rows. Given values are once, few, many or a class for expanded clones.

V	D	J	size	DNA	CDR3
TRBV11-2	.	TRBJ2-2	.	TGTGCCAGCAGCATCGGGACTCGGAGGACCGGGGAGCTGTTTTTT	CASSIGTRRTGELFF
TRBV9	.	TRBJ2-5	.	TGTGCCAGCAGCGTAGCGTGGGGGCGGCAAGAGACCCAGTACTTC	CASSVAWGRQETQYF
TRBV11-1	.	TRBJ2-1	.	TGTGCCAGCAGTCCCAGGGTTAAGTCCTACAATGAGCAGTTCTTC	CASSPRVKSYNEQFF
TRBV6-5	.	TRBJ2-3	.	TGTGCCAGCAGTTTGGGCCGTTTGACCACAGATACGCAGTATTTT	CASSLGRLTTDTQYF
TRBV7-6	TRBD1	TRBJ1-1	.	TGTGCCAGCAGCGTACTAAGACAGGGGGACACTGAAGCTTTCTTT	CASSVLRQGDTEAFF
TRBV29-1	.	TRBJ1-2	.	TGCAGCGTTGGGGAGCGTGGCTACACCTTC	CSVGERGYTF
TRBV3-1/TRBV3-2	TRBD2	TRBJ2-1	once	TGTGCCAGCAGCGACTACACGGGAGGGGGGCAGTTCTTC	CASSDYTGGGQFF
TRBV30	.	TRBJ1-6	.	TGTGCCTGGAGTCTAACGAAGAGCTCCTATAATTCACCCCTCCACTTT	CAWSLTKSSYNSPLHF
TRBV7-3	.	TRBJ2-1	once	TGTGCCAGCAGCCGAACAGGGATTGAAGCGCACTACAATGAGCAGTTCTTC	CASSRTGIEAHYNEQFF
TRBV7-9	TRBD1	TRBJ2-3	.	TGTGCCAGCACCCAATCCCGGGACAGTGCGACAGATACGCAGTATTTT	CASTQSRDSATDTQYF
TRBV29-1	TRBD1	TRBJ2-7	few	TGCAGCGTGGTGACAGGGAACGAGCAGTACTTC	CSVVTGNEQYF
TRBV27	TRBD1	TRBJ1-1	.	TGTGCCAGCAGTTTACCCTTTGGGACAGTTGCTTTCTTT	CASSLPFGTVAFF
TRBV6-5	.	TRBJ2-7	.	TGTGCCAGCAGTTACTCGGGGGGGGCCCTCGGGTATGGGCAGTACTTC	CASSYSGGALGYGQYF
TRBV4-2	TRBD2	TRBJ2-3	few	TGTGCCAGCAGCTTAAGGACTAGCGGCACAGATACGCAGTATTTT	CASSLRTSGTDTQYF
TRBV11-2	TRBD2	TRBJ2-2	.	TGTGCCAGCAATCCGGGACTAGCGGTCGGGGAGCTGTTTTTT	CASNPGLAVGELFF
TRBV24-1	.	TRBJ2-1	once	TGTGCCACCAGTGATCAAAGCGGTAGCTCCTACAATGAGCAGTTCTTC	CATSDQSGSSYNEQFF
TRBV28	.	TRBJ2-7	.	TGTGCCAGCAGTTCGGCAGGGTTTACCTACGAGCAGTACTTC	CASSSAGFTYEQYF
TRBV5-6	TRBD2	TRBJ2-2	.	TGTGCCAGCAGCTCCCTAGGGCAAGCGGGACGGAACACCGGGGAGCTGTTTTTT	CASSSLGQAGRNTGELFF
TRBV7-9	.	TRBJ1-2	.	TGTGCCAGCAGCTTAGCGCTCAGGAATGGCTACACCTTC	CASSLALRNGYTF
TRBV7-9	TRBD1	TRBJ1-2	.	TGTGCCAGCAGCCGACGGGCAGGGGGCCGCCAGGCCTATGGCTACACCTTC	CASSRRAGGRQAYGYTF
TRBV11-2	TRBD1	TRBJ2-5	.	TGTGCCAGCAGCTTCCCACCCGGGACAGCAATCCAAGAGACCCAGTACTTC	CASSFPPGTAIQETQYF
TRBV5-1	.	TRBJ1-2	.	TGCGCCAGCAGCTTGGCGGAGGGGTTGGGTGGCTACACCTTC	CASSLAEGLGGYTF
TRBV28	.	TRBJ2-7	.	TGTGCCAGCAGTTTATCACTAGGAAGTAGCTCCTACGAGCAGTACTTC	CASSLSLGSSSYEQYF
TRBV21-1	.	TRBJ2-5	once	TGTGCCAGCAGCAAAGAGTTAGCAGGGGGATACTTC	CASSKELAGGYF
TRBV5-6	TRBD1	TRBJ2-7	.	TGTGCCAGCAGCAGATATGGGGACAGTTACTTATTAATCTCCTACGAGCAGTACTTC	CASSRYGDSYLLISYEQYF
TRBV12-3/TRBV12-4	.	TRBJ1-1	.	TGTGCCAGCAGCCCGGGGAACACTGAAGCTTTCTTT	CASSPGNTEAFF
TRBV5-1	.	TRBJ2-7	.	TGCGCCAGCAGCTTCGGGGGACGCGGCGAGCAGTACTTC	CASSFGGRGEQYF
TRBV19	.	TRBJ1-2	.	TGTGCCAGCACTTGGAGGAACTATGGCTACACCTTC	CASTWRNYGYTF